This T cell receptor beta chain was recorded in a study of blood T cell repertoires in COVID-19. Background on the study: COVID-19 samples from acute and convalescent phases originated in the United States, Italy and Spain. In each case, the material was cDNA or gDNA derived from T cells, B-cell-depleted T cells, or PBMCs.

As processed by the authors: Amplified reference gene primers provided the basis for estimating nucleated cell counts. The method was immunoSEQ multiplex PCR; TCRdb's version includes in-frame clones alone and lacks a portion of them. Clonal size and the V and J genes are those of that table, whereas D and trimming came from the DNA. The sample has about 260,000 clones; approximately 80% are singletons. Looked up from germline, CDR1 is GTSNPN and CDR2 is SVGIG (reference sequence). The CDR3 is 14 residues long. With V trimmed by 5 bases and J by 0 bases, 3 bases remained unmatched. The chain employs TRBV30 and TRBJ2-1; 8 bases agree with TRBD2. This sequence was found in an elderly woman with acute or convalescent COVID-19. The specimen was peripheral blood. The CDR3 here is CAWVSGISYNEQFF. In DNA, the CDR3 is TGTGCCTGGGTTAGCGGGATCTCCTACAATGAGCAGTTCTTC.